This is a list of T cell receptor beta chains from one sample in a study of OX40 agonist ivuxolimab in advanced cancers. Assay: immunoSEQ multiplex PCR; the TCRdb copy retains only in-frame clones and omits some. The sample has 85,000 to 100,000 clones, approximately 85% seen once. Sequenced material: CD4+ or CD8+ T cells sorted from blood, taken in a trial of the OX40 agonist ivuxolimab. Receptors originate from an adult with an advanced solid tumor such as melanoma, head and neck, liver or kidney cancer. The CDR3 runs from the conserved cysteine through the conserved F or W. The D gene is left open where the match is weak. Some rows have no size entry. The others give once, few or many, or a class for an expanded clone.

abundance	v_gene	j_gene	d_gene	CDR3aa	CDR3nt
-	TRBV28	TRBJ2-7	-	CASSYHLGYEQYF	TGTGCCAGCAGTTATCATCTAGGGTACGAGCAGTACTTC
-	TRBV12-2	TRBJ2-1	-	CASRLALGGHRVFKQFF	TGTGCAAGTCGCTTAGCCCTTGGGGGCCACCGGGTTTTTAAGCAGTTCTTC
-	TRBV18	TRBJ1-1	-	CASSPGAEVEAFF	TGTGCCAGCTCACCAGGGGCTGAGGTTGAAGCTTTCTTT
once	TRBV19	TRBJ2-6	TRBD1	CASTRGSGANVLTF	TGTGCCAGTACCAGGGGGTCTGGGGCCAACGTCCTGACTTTC
-	TRBV7-9	TRBJ2-2	-	CASSSGGELFF	TGTGCCAGCAGCTCGGGGGGGGAGCTGTTTTTT
-	TRBV28	TRBJ2-7	TRBD1	CASSFSGQEYF	TGTGCCAGCAGTTTTTCAGGACAGGAGTACTTC
-	TRBV15	TRBJ1-5	-	CATSRVNQPQHF	TGTGCCACCAGCAGAGTTAATCAGCCCCAGCATTTT
-	TRBV7-2	TRBJ2-3	TRBD2	CASSLRTSGITDTQYF	TGTGCCAGCAGCTTAAGGACTAGCGGGATCACAGATACGCAGTATTTT
-	TRBV2	TRBJ2-5	-	CASRATVQETQYF	TGTGCCAGCAGGGCGACAGTCCAAGAGACCCAGTACTTC
few	TRBV7-3	TRBJ2-1	-	CASSQLLGRGRRINNEQFF	TGTGCCAGCAGCCAACTTTTGGGCCGCGGCAGGCGTATTAACAATGAGCAGTTCTTC
once	TRBV6-5	TRBJ2-5	-	CATYGDETQYF	TGTGCCACCTATGGGGACGAGACCCAGTACTTC
few	TRBV7-2	TRBJ2-5	TRBD1	CASSPTDPGTAKQETQYF	TGTGCCAGCAGCCCCACTGACCCCGGGACAGCGAAACAAGAGACCCAGTACTTC
few	TRBV6-6	TRBJ2-7	-	CASSYEETTFQYF	TGTGCCAGCAGTTACGAAGAAACGACCTTCCAGTACTTC
-	TRBV10-3	TRBJ2-3	TRBD2	CATFSTTSGSTDTQYF	TGTGCCACCTTCTCGACGACTAGCGGCAGCACAGATACGCAGTATTTT
-	TRBV28	TRBJ1-1	-	CASSQQGLEAFF	TGTGCCAGCAGCCAACAAGGGTTAGAAGCTTTCTTT
-	TRBV7-8	TRBJ1-5	TRBD1	CASSPGRGPSQPQHF	TGTGCCAGCAGCCCCGGTAGGGGGCCCAGTCAGCCCCAGCATTTT
-	TRBV6-1	TRBJ2-1	-	CASREGTLKFF	TGTGCCAGCAGAGAAGGGACTTTAAAATTCTTC
-	TRBV5-5	TRBJ1-5	-	CASSLGNQPQHF	TGTGCCAGCAGCTTGGGCAATCAGCCCCAGCATTTT
-	TRBV5-4	TRBJ1-1	TRBD1	CASTLWTGSTEAFF	TGTGCCAGCACCTTGTGGACAGGGAGCACTGAAGCTTTCTTT
-	TRBV15	TRBJ2-2	-	CATSRDRQGGAGELFF	TGTGCCACCAGCAGGGACCGGCAGGGTGGAGCCGGGGAGCTGTTTTTT
-	TRBV4-1	TRBJ2-3	TRBD2	CASSQDPVGLAGFKLPTDTQYF	TGCGCCAGCAGCCAAGATCCCGTGGGACTAGCGGGATTCAAACTCCCCACAGATACGCAGTATTTT
-	TRBV6-5	TRBJ2-2	TRBD1	CASTAGTGDTGELFF	TGTGCCAGCACCGCCGGGACAGGGGACACCGGGGAGCTGTTTTTT
once	TRBV11-3	TRBJ2-1	TRBD2	CASRSTSGDYNEQFF	TGTGCCAGCAGATCTACTAGCGGTGATTACAATGAGCAGTTCTTC
-	TRBV19	TRBJ1-5	-	CASSLGAYQPQHF	TGTGCCAGTAGTTTGGGGGCCTATCAGCCCCAGCATTTT
-	TRBV5-1	TRBJ2-1	-	CASSLGPGIEYNEQFF	TGCGCCAGCAGCTTGGGTCCGGGGATCGAATACAATGAGCAGTTCTTC
-	TRBV29-1	TRBJ2-7	-	CSAKGTVRDEQYF	TGCAGCGCGAAAGGGACGGTTCGCGACGAGCAGTACTTC
-	TRBV14	TRBJ1-4	-	CASSQLPEKLFF	TGTGCCAGCAGCCAACTACCGGAAAAACTGTTTTTT
-	TRBV15	TRBJ2-1	-	CATASWGNEQFF	TGTGCCACCGCTAGTTGGGGCAATGAGCAGTTCTTC
-	TRBV2	TRBJ2-1	-	CASRALQGPTYNEQFF	TGTGCCAGCAGGGCCCTACAGGGCCCAACCTACAATGAGCAGTTCTTC
-	TRBV30	TRBJ2-7	-	CAWSPPGTSYEQYF	TGTGCCTGGAGTCCCCCCGGGACTTCTTACGAGCAGTACTTC
-	TRBV19	TRBJ1-2	-	CASRRSRALEYGYTF	TGTGCCAGTCGCCGCAGCAGGGCATTAGAATATGGCTACACCTTC
-	TRBV28	TRBJ2-2	TRBD1	CASRRDSSNTGELFF	TGTGCCAGCAGGAGGGACAGTTCGAACACCGGGGAGCTGTTTTTT
-	TRBV19	TRBJ1-2	-	CASSIAGYGYTF	TGTGCCAGTAGTATAGCTGGGTATGGCTACACCTTC
few	TRBV6-5	TRBJ2-1	TRBD2	CASTPLTSGANEQFF	TGTGCCAGCACCCCTTTGACTAGCGGGGCCAATGAGCAGTTCTTC
once	TRBV11-2	TRBJ2-5	TRBD1	CASSSRDREQETQYF	TGTGCCAGCAGCTCCCGGGACAGGGAACAAGAGACCCAGTACTTC
-	TRBV7-2	TRBJ2-5	-	CASSPVIQQETQYF	TGTGCCAGCAGCCCAGTCATCCAGCAAGAGACCCAGTACTTC
-	TRBV28	TRBJ1-2	-	CASSQTANYGYTF	TGTGCCAGCAGCCAGACAGCTAACTATGGCTACACCTTC
-	TRBV6-5	TRBJ2-7	-	CASSNRGNSYEQYF	TGTGCCAGCAGTAACCGGGGTAACTCCTACGAGCAGTACTTC
-	TRBV18	TRBJ2-3	-	CASSPTDTQYF	TGTGCCAGCTCACCAACAGATACGCAGTATTTT
-	TRBV11-2	TRBJ1-1	-	CASSGWNTEAFF	TGTGCCAGCAGCGGTTGGAACACTGAAGCTTTCTTT
-	TRBV2	TRBJ2-6	-	CASSQNSGALRANVLTF	TGTGCCAGCAGCCAAAACTCAGGGGCACTGAGAGCCAACGTCCTGACTTTC
-	TRBV6-5	TRBJ2-1	-	CASSFGYGPNEQFF	TGTGCCAGCAGTTTTGGCTATGGCCCCAATGAGCAATTCTTC
-	TRBV9	TRBJ2-7	-	CASSVDSGFYEQYF	TGTGCCAGCAGCGTAGACTCAGGGTTCTACGAGCAGTACTTC
-	TRBV7-2	TRBJ2-5	-	CASSSQKGGETQYF	TGTGCCAGCAGCTCACAGAAGGGGGGGGAGACCCAGTACTTC
few	TRBV7-3	TRBJ2-2	-	CASSLTGTGTGELFF	TGTGCCAGCAGCTTAACTGGAACAGGGACCGGGGAGCTGTTTTTT
once	TRBV7-9	TRBJ2-1	-	CASSSGLNEQFF	TGTGCCAGCAGCTCCGGACTCAATGAGCAGTTCTTC
-	TRBV19	TRBJ2-2	TRBD1	CASSVRDSRNTGELFF	TGTGCCAGTAGTGTCCGGGACAGCAGGAACACCGGGGAGCTGTTTTTT
once	TRBV6-1	TRBJ1-4	TRBD1	CASSELAGGEKLFF	TGTGCCAGCAGTGAATTGGCAGGGGGAGAAAAACTGTTTTTT
few	TRBV28	TRBJ2-1	TRBD2	CASSPNRGLAGVNEQFF	TGTGCCAGCAGTCCTAATAGGGGACTAGCGGGAGTCAATGAGCAGTTCTTC
-	TRBV28	TRBJ1-2	-	CASSPDPSANYGYTF	TGTGCCAGCAGTCCTGACCCATCAGCTAACTATGGCTACACCTTC
-	TRBV5-6	TRBJ2-1	TRBD1	CASTVTGEKTGLPEQFF	TGTGCCAGCACCGTCACAGGGGAAAAGACCGGTCTCCCTGAGCAGTTCTTC
-	TRBV4-1	TRBJ1-5	TRBD1	CASSQQGDGNQPQHF	TGCGCCAGCAGCCAACAGGGGGACGGCAATCAGCCCCAGCATTTT
once	TRBV4-2	TRBJ2-1	-	CASSQATGTGISDEQFF	TGTGCCAGCAGCCAAGCGACCGGGACGGGGATTTCCGATGAGCAGTTCTTC
few	TRBV11-3	TRBJ2-2	-	CASSYGTHNRHTGELFF	TGTGCCAGCAGCTATGGGACTCATAACCGTCACACCGGGGAGCTGTTTTTT
-	TRBV28	TRBJ1-4	TRBD1	CASSFNRGPWAMFF	TGTGCCAGCAGTTTTAACAGGGGGCCCTGGGCAATGTTTTTT